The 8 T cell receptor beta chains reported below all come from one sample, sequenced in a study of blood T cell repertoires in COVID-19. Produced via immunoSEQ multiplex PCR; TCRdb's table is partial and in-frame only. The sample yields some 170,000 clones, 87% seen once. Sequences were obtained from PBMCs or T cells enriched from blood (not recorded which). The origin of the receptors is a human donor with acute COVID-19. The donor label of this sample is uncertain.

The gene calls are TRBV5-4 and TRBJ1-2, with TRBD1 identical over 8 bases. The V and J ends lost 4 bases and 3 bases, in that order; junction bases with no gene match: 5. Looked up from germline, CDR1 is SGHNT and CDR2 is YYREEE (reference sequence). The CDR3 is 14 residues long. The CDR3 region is CASSHDRGDYGYTF. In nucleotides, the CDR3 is TGTGCCAGCAGCCACGACAGGGGAGACTATGGCTACACCTTC. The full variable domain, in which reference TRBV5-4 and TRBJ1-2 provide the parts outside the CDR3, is ETGVTQSPTHLIKTRGQQVTLRCSSQSGHNTVSWYQQALGQGPQFIFQYYREEENGRGNFPPRFSGLQFPNYSSELNVNALELDDSALYLCASSHDRGDYGYTFGSGTRLTVV.

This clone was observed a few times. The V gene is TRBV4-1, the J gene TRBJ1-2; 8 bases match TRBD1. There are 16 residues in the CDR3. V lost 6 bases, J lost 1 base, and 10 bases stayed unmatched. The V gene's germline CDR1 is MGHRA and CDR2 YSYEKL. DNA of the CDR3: TGCGCCAGCAGTTTATGGACAGGGAAAAGTAACTATGGCTACACCTTC. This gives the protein CASSLWTGKSNYGYTF.

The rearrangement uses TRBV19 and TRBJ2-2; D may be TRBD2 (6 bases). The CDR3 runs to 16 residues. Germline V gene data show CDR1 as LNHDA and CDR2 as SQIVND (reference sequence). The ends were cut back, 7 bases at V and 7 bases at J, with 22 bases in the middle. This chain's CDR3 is CASTIPGGVSIGELFF. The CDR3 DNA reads TGTGCCAGTACCATTCCCGGCGGGGTCTCTATCGGGGAGCTGTTTTTT.

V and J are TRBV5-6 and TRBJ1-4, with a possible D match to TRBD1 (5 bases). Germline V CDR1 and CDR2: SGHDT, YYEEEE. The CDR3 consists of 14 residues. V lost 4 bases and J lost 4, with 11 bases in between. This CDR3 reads CASSRRGFNEKLFF. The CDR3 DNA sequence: TGTGCCAGCAGCCGGAGGGGATTTAATGAAAAACTGTTTTTT.

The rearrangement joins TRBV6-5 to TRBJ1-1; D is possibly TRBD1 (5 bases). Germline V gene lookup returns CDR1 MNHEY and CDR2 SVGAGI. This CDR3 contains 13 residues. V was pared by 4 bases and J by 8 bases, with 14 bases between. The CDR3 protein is CASSSRALSEAFF. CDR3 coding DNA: TGTGCCAGCAGTTCCAGGGCTCTTTCAGAAGCTTTCTTT.

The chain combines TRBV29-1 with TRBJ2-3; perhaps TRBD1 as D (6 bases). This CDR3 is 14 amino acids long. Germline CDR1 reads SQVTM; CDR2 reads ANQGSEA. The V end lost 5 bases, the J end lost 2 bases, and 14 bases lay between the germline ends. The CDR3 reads CSVFRTAATDTQYF. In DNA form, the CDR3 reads TGCAGCGTTTTTCGGACAGCCGCCACAGATACGCAGTATTTT.

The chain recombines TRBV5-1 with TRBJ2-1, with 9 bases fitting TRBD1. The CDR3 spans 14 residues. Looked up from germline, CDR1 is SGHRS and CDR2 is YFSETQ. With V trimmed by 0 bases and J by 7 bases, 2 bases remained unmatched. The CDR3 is CASSLGGQGNEQFF. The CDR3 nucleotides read TGCGCCAGCAGCTTGGGTGGACAGGGGAATGAGCAGTTCTTC.

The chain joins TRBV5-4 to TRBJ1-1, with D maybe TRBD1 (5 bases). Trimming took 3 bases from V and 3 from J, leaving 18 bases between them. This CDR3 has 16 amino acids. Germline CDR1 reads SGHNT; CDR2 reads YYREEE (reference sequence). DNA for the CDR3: TGTGCCAGCAGCTCCACGACCTTAACAGGAGACACTGAAGCTTTCTTT. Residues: CASSSTTLTGDTEAFF.